This T cell receptor (beta chain) came from a study of patients and donors after allogeneic stem cell transplantation. This clonotype was found a few times. MiXCR, applied by TCRdb to the RT-PCR reads, yields one record per CDR3 protein. This sample has hundreds of thousands of distinct CDR3 sequences; about a sixth occur once, and the top ten carry 6.5% to 7.5%. Germline V gene data show CDR1 as DFQATT and CDR2 as SNEGSKA (reference sequence). J gave up 4 bases and V 5 bases, and 7 bases lay outside the gene matches. The CDR3 is 15 residues long. The receptor was isolated from a human donor who was either an allogeneic HSCT recipient or a stem cell or donor lymphocyte infusion donor (not recorded which). It is not recorded whose cells these are; they may come from a transplant donor. The specimen sequenced was blood, either unsorted or a sorted T cell fraction (not recorded which). This chain uses TRBV20-1 with TRBJ1-6; TRBD1 agrees at 8 bases. CDR3 residues: CSASGQGSYNSPLHF. CDR3 DNA: TGCAGTGCTTCAGGACAGGGATCGTATAATTCACCCCTCCACTTT.